A single sample gave rise to the 3 T cell receptor beta chains below, sequenced in a study of T cell responses to AZD1222 COVID-19 vaccine. Profiling relied on immunoSEQ multiplex PCR, and the TCRdb table lists in-frame clones only, not all of them. The sample contains more than 100,000 clones, roughly 91% of which appear only once. The specimen was peripheral blood, collected on day 0 of AZD1222 vaccination. The receptors derive from an adult in good health.

The genes are TRBV5-1 and TRBJ1-4; D is uncertain. The germline CDR1 and CDR2 sequences are SGHRS and YFSETQ. With 0 bases removed from V and 3 bases from J, the gap between germline ends came to 6 bases. The CDR3 covers 14 residues. This CDR3 reads CASSLGAPNEKLFF. The DNA for the CDR3 is TGCGCCAGCAGCTTGGGGGCCCCTAATGAAAAACTGTTTTTT.

V gene TRBV5-6 combines with J gene TRBJ2-5; D is possibly TRBD2 (5 bases). This CDR3 contains 11 residues. V was shortened by 5 bases and J by 5 bases, with 7 bases between the two germline ends. Looked up from germline, CDR1 is SGHDT and CDR2 is YYEEEE. CDR3 nucleotide sequence: TGTGCCAGCAGTAGAGGGGAGACCCAGTACTTC. Translation gives CASSRGETQYF. Full variable domain (remainder filled in from reference TRBV5-6 and TRBJ2-5): DAGVTQSPTHLIKTRGQQVTLRCSPKSGHDTVSWYQQALGQGPQFIFQYYEEEERQRGNFPDRFSGHQFPNYSSELNVNALLLGDSALYLCASSRGETQYFGPGTRLLVL.

The V call is TRBV28, the J call TRBJ2-7, with 7 bases lining up with TRBD1. V lost 9 bases, J lost 3 bases, and 11 bases stayed unmatched. Germline V gives CDR1 MDHEN, CDR2 SYDVKM. The CDR3 totals 14 residues. The CDR3 loop reads CASTVLQGSYEQYF. CDR3 in DNA: TGTGCCAGTACAGTTCTACAGGGGAGCTACGAGCAGTACTTC.